The 16 T cell receptor beta chains below all came from one sample that was sequenced in a study of spatial heterogeneity in lung cancer. The time point denotes: sample taken at primary tumor resection. Study-level points and caveats: Intratumoral expanded alpha and beta TCR counts were found to track tumor mutation counts.

In TCRdb, the 5' RACE reads were re-called with MiXCR into one record per CDR3 protein. The table includes about 100,000 distinct CDR3 sequences, under 4.5% detected once. These TCRs' antigens remain unknown. Sample: lung tumor tissue, taken at surgery. The source is a male donor with early-stage non-small cell lung cancer.

This clonotype was recorded a few times. V usage is TRBV28 and J usage is TRBJ1-5, with D unclear. The CDR3 runs 14 residues. Trimming stripped 7 bases from V and 6 bases from J, with 16 bases between. Germline values: CDR1 MDHEN, CDR2 SYDVKM. CDR3 nucleotides: TGTGCCAGCAATCCCTGGGTCCTACGTCAGCCCCAGCATTTT. It translates to CASNPWVLRQPQHF. Using reference TRBV28 and TRBJ1-5 for the parts outside the CDR3, the full variable domain is DVKVTQSSRYLVKRTGEKVFLECVQDMDHENMFWYRQDPGLGLRLIYFSYDVKMKEKGDIPEGYSVSREKKERFSLILESASTNQTSMYLCASNPWVLRQPQHFGDGTRLSIL.

This clonotype was observed at least ten times. This chain joins TRBV27 and TRBJ2-3; no clear D. Germline CDR1 and CDR2: MNHEY and SMNVEV (reference sequence). The CDR3 has 16 residues. Deletions cut 5 bases from V and 1 base from J, with 16 bases between. The CDR3 reads CASSAYFSLRTDTQYF. The CDR3 DNA reads as TGTGCCAGCAGTGCCTACTTTAGCCTCCGCACAGATACGCAGTATTTT.

This clonotype was recorded many times. The chain joins TRBV29-1 to TRBJ1-1, with TRBD1 as a possible D gene (6 bases). This CDR3 has 11 amino acids. From germline, CDR1 is SQVTM and CDR2 ANQGSEA. Trimming removed 5 bases from V and 11 bases from J, with 15 bases in between. For the CDR3, the DNA is TGCAGCGTTTATTATCTTAGGGGGGCTTTCTTT. It encodes CSVYYLRGAFF.

This clonotype was counted between two and nine times. Relative to the germline gene, one junction end is altered; a read error may explain this. V and J are TRBV28 and TRBJ2-4; the D gene is possibly TRBD2 (6 bases). Germline loops: CDR1 MDHEN, CDR2 SYDVKM. The CDR3 covers 13 residues. CDR3 sequence reads: CASSRALGRSGNF. DNA of the CDR3: TGTGCCAGCAGTAGGGCGTTAGGGAGGTCCGGAAACTTC.

There are many counts of this clonotype. The chain links TRBV28 to TRBJ2-3; no clear D. Germline V gene lookup returns CDR1 MDHEN and CDR2 SYDVKM. The CDR3 totals 12 residues. Trimming pared 4 bases from V and 7 bases from J, leaving 9 bases between. CDR3 sequence reads: CASSSPPNTQYF. For the CDR3, the DNA is TGTGCCAGCAGTTCCCCTCCCAATACGCAGTATTTT.

This clonotype was counted many times. The V call is TRBV28, the J call TRBJ1-5; D unclear. Germline V lookup: CDR1 MDHEN, CDR2 SYDVKM. This CDR3 has 12 residues. The ends were cut back, 4 bases at V and 6 bases at J, with 7 bases in the middle. The chain's CDR3 is CASSSRGQPQHF. DNA for the CDR3: TGTGCCAGCAGTTCCCGGGGTCAGCCCCAGCATTTT. Full variable domain (missing parts from reference TRBV28 and TRBJ1-5): DVKVTQSSRYLVKRTGEKVFLECVQDMDHENMFWYRQDPGLGLRLIYFSYDVKMKEKGDIPEGYSVSREKKERFSLILESASTNQTSMYLCASSSRGQPQHFGDGTRLSIL.

In this sample, this clonotype turned up many times. The V and J genes are TRBV28 and TRBJ1-1; TRBD1 aligns across 11 bases. The CDR3 totals 14 residues. V lost 6 bases and J lost 4; bases outside the gene matches: 4. The V gene's germline CDR1 is MDHEN and CDR2 SYDVKM. CDR3: CASRDRGRATEAFF. The CDR3 coding sequence is TGTGCCAGCAGGGACAGGGGGCGCGCCACTGAAGCTTTCTTT.

This clonotype was recorded many times. V is TRBV5-1 and J is TRBJ2-3, with 7 bases fitting TRBD2. This CDR3 comprises 16 residues. Trimming removed 2 bases from V and 2 bases from J; junction bases left unmatched: 8. Per germline, CDR1 SGHRS and CDR2 YFSETQ. The CDR3 DNA sequence: TGCGCCAGCAGCTTTAAGGCTAGCGGCCTCACAGATACGCAGTATTTT. It is translated as CASSFKASGLTDTQYF.

This clonotype occurred many times. The chain couples TRBV20-1 to TRBJ1-2; D is unresolved. The CDR3 is 11 amino acids. V was shortened by 3 bases and J by 8 bases, with 10 bases between the two germline ends. Per the germline V gene, CDR1 is DFQATT and CDR2 is SNEGSKA (reference sequence). The CDR3 DNA sequence: TGCAGTGCTAGCCGTGGGCAAGGCTACACCTTC. As protein: CSASRGQGYTF.

The sample holds a few counts of this clonotype. The chain combines TRBV7-9 with TRBJ2-2; a weak D match, TRBD2 (5 bases). V was cut by 3 bases and J by 0 bases, with 14 bases left in between. Germline V gene lookup returns CDR1 SEHNR and CDR2 FQNEAQ (reference sequence). This CDR3 region has 17 residues. In nucleotides, the CDR3 is TGTGCCAGCAGCTTTCAGTTCCTGGGAGCGAACACCGGGGAGCTGTTTTTT. Protein: CASSFQFLGANTGELFF.

This clonotype showed up many times. The chain recombines TRBV20-1 with TRBJ1-4; D unclear. This CDR3 spans 15 amino acids. V was shortened by 6 bases and J by 7 bases, with 21 bases between the two germline ends. Germline CDR1 and CDR2: DFQATT and SNEGSKA (reference sequence). The CDR3 nucleotides are TGCAGTGCGTTTGGGATAGGCCCCGGATCTGAAAAACTGTTTTTT. As protein: CSAFGIGPGSEKLFF.

This clonotype was found a few times. The chain recombines TRBV20-1 with TRBJ1-2; D gene unclear. Germline V gene sequence: CDR1 DFQATT, CDR2 SNEGSKA (reference sequence). Trimming cost V 0 bases and J 0 bases, with 11 bases left between them. The CDR3 spans 15 residues. Here the CDR3 reads CSARDQQLTNYGYTF. The CDR3 DNA sequence: TGCAGTGCTAGAGATCAACAACTCACTAACTATGGCTACACCTTC.

The sample holds many counts of this clonotype. CDR3 nucleotides: TGTGCCAGCAGTGAAGGGACTAGCGGGTCCTACAATGAGCAGTTCTTC. Translated: CASSEGTSGSYNEQFF. The V and J genes are TRBV25-1 and TRBJ2-1; the match to TRBD2 covers 12 bases. This CDR3 contains 16 residues. Germline values: CDR1 MGHDK, CDR2 SYGVNS. Trimming removed 2 bases from V and 1 base from J; junction bases left unmatched: 0.

This clonotype showed up many times. The chain links TRBV12-3 or TRBV12-4 to TRBJ2-4; TRBD1 aligns across 7 bases. The V gene end was trimmed by 5 bases and the J gene end by 0 bases; junction bases not matched to a gene: 1. There are 14 residues in the CDR3. The CDR3 loop is CASSGQVAKNIQYF. DNA of the CDR3: TGTGCCAGCAGTGGACAGGTAGCCAAAAACATTCAGTACTTC.

At least ten counts were recorded for this clonotype. This sequence joins TRBV11-2 and TRBJ2-1; a possible D gene is TRBD2 (6 bases). This CDR3 comprises 14 residues. CDR1 is SGHAT, CDR2 FQNNGV, per germline. V lost 3 bases to trimming and J lost 5 bases, with 11 bases between them. This chain's CDR3 is CASSFGRENNEQFF. In DNA form, the CDR3 reads TGTGCCAGCAGCTTCGGACGGGAGAACAATGAGCAGTTCTTC.

This clonotype appeared many times. The chain combines TRBV4-1 with TRBJ2-3, with TRBD2 identical over 9 bases. Germline CDR1 reads MGHRA; CDR2 reads YSYEKL. The CDR3 loop spans 14 amino acids. J lost 2 bases, V lost 7 bases, and 4 bases had no gene match. The CDR3 coding sequence is TGCGCCAGCAAACCGGGACTAGCCACAGATACGCAGTATTTT. It encodes CASKPGLATDTQYF.